The sequence of this TCR beta chain was determined in a study of T cell changes during pregnancy in multiple sclerosis. Here immunoSEQ multiplex PCR was the method, and the copy in TCRdb shows in-frame clones only, minus some. The repertoire holds some 57,000 clones, with about 89% as singletons. Germline-derived CDR1 and CDR2 are SQVTM and ANQGSEA. The ends lost 5 bases at V and 5 bases at J; junction bases unmatched: 14. CDR3 length: 16 amino acids. This clonotype was obtained from a female donor in good health, enrolled as a control in a pregnancy study. V usage is TRBV29-1 and J usage is TRBJ2-3; 9 nucleotides line up with TRBD2. The material sequenced was CD4+ T cells from peripheral blood mononuclear cells, taken after pregnancy. The DNA of the CDR3 is TGCAGCGTTACGTCGTTAGCGGGGGCTTCAAAAGATACGCAGTATTTT. Amino acids: CSVTSLAGASKDTQYF.